These T cell receptor beta chains were read from a single sample in a study of shared T cell receptors in the human thymus. Produced via immunoSEQ multiplex PCR; TCRdb's table is partial and in-frame only. The table has hundreds of thousands of clones, 70% to 90% seen once. These data also featured in a second study, about human thymus T cells.

Input material: thymocytes. The receptor set was obtained from a boy under two years old with a congenital heart defect. The CDR3 runs from the conserved cysteine through the conserved F or W. The order of the fields is V gene, J gene, D gene, clone size, CDR3 DNA, CDR3 protein. A D gene is named only where the DNA matches it firmly. Clone size is shown for a subset of rows, as once, few, many or a class of expanded clone.

TRBV25-1	TRBJ2-1	.	.	TGTGCCAGCAGTGGAATTCTAGCGTTTACCCGCAATGAGCAGTTCTTC	CASSGILAFTRNEQFF
TRBV4-3	TRBJ2-1	.	.	TGCGCCAGCAGCATTTCTTTGAGGGTTACACTGAATGAGCAGTTCTTC	CASSISLRVTLNEQFF
TRBV18	TRBJ1-6	.	.	TGTGCCAGCTCATTCTCCCGGGAGCTTAATTCACCCCTCCACTTT	CASSFSRELNSPLHF
TRBV28	TRBJ1-2	.	.	TGTGCCAGTCTCTCTGCGGGGGTTGTCTATGGCTACACCTTC	CASLSAGVVYGYTF
TRBV5-1	TRBJ1-5	.	.	TGCGCCAGCAGCCCCGGGAGCAATCAGCCCCAGCATTTT	CASSPGSNQPQHF
TRBV6-6	TRBJ1-6	.	once	TGTGCCACCTCTGACCCGGCAGGTTCACCCCTCCACTTT	CATSDPAGSPLHF
TRBV11-2	TRBJ2-2	TRBD2	.	TGTGCCAGCAGCCTTAAGACTAGCGGGAGCCCCAACACCGGGGAGCTGTTTTTT	CASSLKTSGSPNTGELFF
TRBV7-6	TRBJ2-4	TRBD2	once	TGTGCCAGCAGCTTGGGGGAGGGGGCCAAAAACATTCAGTACTTC	CASSLGEGAKNIQYF
TRBV30	TRBJ2-5	TRBD2	.	TGTGCCCTGCGGACTAGCTGGTCGTCCCAGTACTTC	CALRTSWSSQYF
TRBV4-1	TRBJ2-1	TRBD2	.	TGCGCCAGCAGCCCAGTCAGGAGCGGGAGACGCATCGGTGAGCAGTTCTTC	CASSPVRSGRRIGEQFF
TRBV9	TRBJ2-7	TRBD1	.	TGTGCCAGCAGCGCAGGACAGGTTCCCTCCTACGAGCAGTACTTC	CASSAGQVPSYEQYF
TRBV15	TRBJ2-7	TRBD1	.	TGTGCCACCAGCAGAGGAGGGCGGGACAGGGAGAACTCCTACGAGCAGTACTTC	CATSRGGRDRENSYEQYF
TRBV5-4	TRBJ2-7	TRBD1	.	TGTGCCAGCAGTTACGCACCGGGACAGGGATATTACGAGCAGTACTTC	CASSYAPGQGYYEQYF
TRBV28	TRBJ2-1	TRBD2	.	TGTGCCAGCAGCTGGACTCAAGGGACTAGCGGGAGGGCCGGGGATGAGCAGTTCTTC	CASSWTQGTSGRAGDEQFF
TRBV19	TRBJ1-2	TRBD1	.	TGTGCCAGTAGTGGGCCGGGACAGGGATATGGCTACACCTTC	CASSGPGQGYGYTF
TRBV5-1	TRBJ2-7	TRBD2	.	TGCGCCAGCAGCCCCGCCGGGAGGGGCTCCTACGAGCAGTACTTC	CASSPAGRGSYEQYF
TRBV5-6	TRBJ1-2	.	once	TGTGCCAGCAGCTTGGCAGCGGGTGGCTACACCTTC	CASSLAAGGYTF
TRBV27	TRBJ2-2	.	.	TGTGCCAGCAGTTTATCGCCCCCTCGGGGGGCCGAAACTTGGCTTGGGGAGCTGTTTTTT	CASSLSPPRGAETWLGELFF